The 30 T cell receptor beta chains listed next were all sequenced from one sample in a study of spatial heterogeneity in lung cancer. Indicated time point: sample taken at primary tumor resection. Unsorted whole RNA of tumor, nontumor lung or frozen PBMC was sequenced. TCRdb ran MiXCR on the 5' RACE reads and lists one entry per CDR3 protein. The sample shows about 92,000 distinct CDR3 sequences, approximately 12% of them seen only once. The sequencing here drew on PBMCs, taken at surgery. The receptors stem from a male donor with early-stage non-small cell lung cancer.

Only a few counts were recorded for this clonotype. The rearrangement links TRBV27 to TRBJ2-3; no clear D. Germline V CDR1 and CDR2: MNHEY, SMNVEV (reference sequence). Trimming cost V 2 bases and J 0 bases, with 9 bases left between them. The CDR3 has 15 amino acids. CDR3 residues: CASSLEATSTDTQYF. The CDR3 DNA follows: TGTGCCAGCAGTTTAGAGGCCACAAGCACAGATACGCAGTATTTT.

This clonotype was counted between two and nine times. CDR3 sequence (DNA): TGCAGTGCTAAGCCGGGACTAGCGGGGGGAGATACGCAGTATTTT. This gives the protein CSAKPGLAGGDTQYF. The V gene is TRBV20-1, the J gene TRBJ2-3; 15 bases match TRBD2. CDR1 is DFQATT and CDR2 is SNEGSKA in the germline V gene (reference sequence). With V trimmed by 4 bases and J by 5 bases, 4 bases remained unmatched. The CDR3 contains 15 residues.

This clonotype was observed many times. The rearrangement joins TRBV19 to TRBJ1-6, with TRBD1 as a possible D gene (6 bases). The germline V gene has CDR1 LNHDA and CDR2 SQIVND (reference sequence). The germline V and J ends were trimmed by 6 bases and 6 bases, with 15 bases remaining between them. This CDR3 comprises 15 residues. CDR3 residues: CASSQRGQVNSPLHF. The CDR3 region has the DNA TGTGCCAGTAGCCAACGGGGACAAGTTAATTCACCCCTCCACTTT.

In this sample, this clonotype turned up a few times. The chain carries TRBV11-1 and TRBJ2-1, with TRBD2 matching over 7 bases. This CDR3 spans 16 amino acids. V lost 3 bases and J lost 4; bases outside the gene matches: 9. The V gene's germline CDR1 is SGHAT and CDR2 FQDESV (reference sequence). The CDR3 sequence: CASSFLRLAGYNEQFF. The CDR3 DNA sequence: TGTGCCAGCAGCTTCTTACGACTAGCCGGGTACAATGAGCAGTTCTTC.

The CDR3 protein is CASSLIQGSTDTQYF. DNA for the CDR3: TGTGCCAGCAGTCTAATACAGGGTAGCACAGATACGCAGTATTTT. The V gene is TRBV28, the J gene TRBJ2-3; tentatively, D is TRBD1 (6 bases). V gave up 5 bases and J gave up 0 bases, with 12 bases separating them. The germline V gene encodes CDR1 MDHEN and CDR2 SYDVKM. The CDR3 runs 15 residues.

This clonotype has at least ten counts. This chain links TRBV20-1 with TRBJ1-5; weak D call: TRBD1 (6 bases). The CDR3 covers 13 residues. Germline loops: CDR1 DFQATT, CDR2 SNEGSKA (reference sequence). The V end lost 3 bases, the J end lost 3 bases, and 9 bases lay between the germline ends. The CDR3 reads CSASHRDNQPQHF. CDR3 in DNA: TGCAGTGCTAGCCACAGGGACAATCAGCCCCAGCATTTT.

This clonotype has just a few counts. The CDR3 DNA sequence: TGCAGTGCTCCCAGGAGGGGGGGTCGGGAGCAGTTCTTC. Amino acids: CSAPRRGGREQFF. This chain joins TRBV20-1 and TRBJ2-1; D might be TRBD2 (7 bases). The germline V gene encodes CDR1 DFQATT and CDR2 SNEGSKA (reference sequence). CDR3 length: 13 amino acids. V dropped 5 bases and J dropped 10 bases, with 18 bases sitting between them.

V gene TRBV12-3 or TRBV12-4 combines with J gene TRBJ1-4; the D is unclear. V lost 6 bases, J lost 8 bases, and 10 bases lay in between. The CDR3 runs 12 residues. For the CDR3, the DNA is TGTGCCAGCAGGTCCATATTGGAAAAACTGTTTTTT. Its protein product is CASRSILEKLFF.

There are many counts of this clonotype. The DNA of the CDR3 is TGTGCCAGCAGCTTAGCACTGAACACTGAAGCTTTCTTT. Translating it yields CASSLALNTEAFF. The V and J genes are TRBV7-2 and TRBJ1-1; no clear D. The V end lost 0 bases, the J end lost 0 bases, and 2 bases lay between the germline ends. Germline V gene lookup returns CDR1 SGHTA and CDR2 FQGNSA. The CDR3 runs 13 residues.

The chain links TRBV25-1 to TRBJ2-4; the D is unclear. Per the germline V gene, CDR1 is MGHDK and CDR2 is SYGVNS. V shed 5 bases and J shed 1 base, with 15 bases lying between them. The CDR3 totals 16 residues. CDR3 bases: TGTGCCAGCAGTCCCCGAGGTAGCTCGGCCAAAAACATTCAGTACTTC. Translating gives CASSPRGSSAKNIQYF.

This clonotype has a handful of counts. The chain combines TRBV11-2 with TRBJ2-5, with 9 positions matching TRBD1. Germline V gene data show CDR1 as SGHAT and CDR2 as FQNNGV. V trimming: 5 bases; J trimming: 5 bases; junction bases outside the gene matches: 3. The CDR3 is 13 residues long. The CDR3 spells CASSPTGGETQYF. The DNA for the CDR3 is TGTGCCAGCAGCCCCACAGGGGGCGAGACCCAGTACTTC.

The table lists this clonotype with many counts. The chain is built from TRBV5-6 and TRBJ2-2, with D perhaps assigned TRBD1 or TRBD2 (5 bases each). The germline gives CDR1 SGHDT, CDR2 YYEEEE. V lost 1 base and J 1 base, leaving 14 bases between the germline ends. This CDR3 has 17 residues. Here the CDR3 DNA reads TGTGCCAGCAGCTTGAATTACGTGGGGGTGAACACCGGGGAGCTGTTTTTT. Translation: CASSLNYVGVNTGELFF.

This clonotype was detected many times. V and J are TRBV28 and TRBJ2-3, with 7 nucleotides matching TRBD1. CDR3 length equals 15 residues. Trimming took 6 bases from V and 4 from J; bases not matched to a gene: 10. Germline CDR1 MDHEN, CDR2 SYDVKM. CDR3 coding DNA: TGTGCCAGCAGCAAACTCCGACAGGGTCCAGATACGCAGTATTTT. This encodes CASSKLRQGPDTQYF.

This clonotype was counted ten times or more. This chain uses TRBV2 with TRBJ2-7, with D possibly matching TRBD2 (5 bases). With 2 bases removed from V and 2 bases from J, the gap between germline ends came to 10 bases. Germline lookup yields CDR1 SNHLY and CDR2 FYNNEI. This CDR3 spans 14 amino acids. The CDR3 coding sequence is TGTGCCAGCAGTGAAATAGGGCGGGCCTACGAGCAGTACTTC. It translates to CASSEIGRAYEQYF. Full variable domain (missing parts from reference TRBV2 and TRBJ2-7): EPEVTQTPSHQVTQMGQEVILRCVPISNHLYFYWYRQILGQKVEFLVSFYNNEISEKSEIFDDQFSVERPDGSNFTLKIRSTKLEDSAMYFCASSEIGRAYEQYFGPGTRLTVT.

A word on this clonotype: A read error may produce the germline difference seen at one junction end. The chain has TRBV20-1 and TRBJ2-4, with 8 bases lining up with TRBD2. The CDR3 covers 16 residues. Germline lookup yields CDR1 DFQATT and CDR2 SNEGSKA (reference sequence). DNA of the CDR3: TGCAGTGCTAGTATAAGCGGGAGTGAAGCCCAAAACATTCAGTACTTC. Its protein product is CSASISGSEAQNIQYF.

The chain links TRBV6-2 or TRBV6-3 to TRBJ2-1; D tentatively reads TRBD1 or TRBD2 (7 bases each). Trimming left V 4 bases short and J 2 bases short, with 15 bases between. Germline values: CDR1 MNHEY, CDR2 SVGEGT. The CDR3 contains 16 residues. The CDR3 coding sequence is TGTGCCAGCAGTTCCAGGGGGGGAAGTGCCTACAATGAGCAGTTCTTC. It translates to CASSSRGGSAYNEQFF.

This clonotype was counted between two and nine times. The chain carries TRBV10-3 and TRBJ1-6, with D hard to call. The CDR3 spans 12 residues. Trimming cost V 10 bases and J 10 bases, with 14 bases left between them. Germline V gene data show CDR1 as ENHRY and CDR2 as SYGVKD. Here the CDR3 reads CATSDWESPLHF. In DNA form, the CDR3 reads TGTGCCACGTCCGACTGGGAATCACCCCTCCACTTT.

This clonotype was seen many times. J is TRBJ2-7 and V is TRBV13; TRBD2 is a possible D gene (5 bases). The CDR3 length is 13 residues. Trimming left V 5 bases short and J 3 bases short, with 11 bases between. CDR1 and CDR2 (germline): PRHDT, FYEKMQ (reference sequence). The CDR3 loop is CASSPGLSYEQYF. In nucleotides, the CDR3 is TGTGCCAGCAGCCCGGGATTAAGCTACGAGCAGTACTTC.

CDR3 nucleotides: TGTGCCTGGAGTGTGTCTGGGCTGCCTGAAGCTTTCTTT. Translating gives CAWSVSGLPEAFF. The rearrangement uses TRBV30 and TRBJ1-1; the D is unclear. Trimming took 0 bases from V and 6 from J, leaving 11 bases between them. Germline V gives CDR1 GTSNPN, CDR2 SVGIG (reference sequence). This CDR3 is built from 13 residues.

V gene TRBV7-9 combines with J gene TRBJ1-1; D is perhaps TRBD1 (6 bases). Trimming took off 5 bases at V and 4 bases at J, with 23 bases between the two ends. The CDR3 runs 17 residues. Looked up from germline, CDR1 is SEHNR and CDR2 is FQNEAQ (reference sequence). For the CDR3, the DNA is TGTGCCAGCAGCCCAACTGACAGGAGGATACGAAGCACTGAAGCTTTCTTT. Translating it yields CASSPTDRRIRSTEAFF.

The J gene is TRBJ2-7, the V gene TRBV4-1, with D perhaps matching TRBD1 (6 bases). Germline loops: CDR1 MGHRA, CDR2 YSYEKL. The CDR3 is 15 residues long. Trimming stripped 0 bases from V and 2 bases from J, with 11 bases between. The CDR3 is CASSQDPRDTYEQYF. CDR3 bases: TGCGCCAGCAGCCAAGATCCCCGGGACACCTACGAGCAGTACTTC.

This clonotype appeared a few times. The chain couples TRBV7-8 to TRBJ1-2, with D possibly TRBD1 on 5 matching bases. This CDR3 spans 15 amino acids. Trimming took off 1 base at V and 6 bases at J, with 15 bases between the two ends. Germline V gene lookup returns CDR1 SGHVS and CDR2 FQNEAQ. DNA of the CDR3: TGTGCCAGCAGCTTAGGAAGGGGTTATGGGGATGGCTACACCTTC. It encodes CASSLGRGYGDGYTF.

This rearrangement joins TRBV7-2 to TRBJ1-2; D is unclear. This CDR3 spans 15 amino acids. Germline assignment: CDR1 SGHTA and CDR2 FQGNSA. Trimming left V 3 bases short and J 3 bases short, with 14 bases between. CDR3 DNA: TGTGCCAGCAGCTTCAGTCAGAGTTTGTACTATGGCTACACCTTC. Translation: CASSFSQSLYYGYTF.

In its sample, this clonotype was seen many times. The chain couples TRBV10-3 to TRBJ1-6; no definite D call. In germline, CDR1 is ENHRY, CDR2 SYGVKD. CDR3 length: 13 amino acids. Trimming stripped 0 bases from V and 7 bases from J, with 4 bases between. CDR3 sequence: CAISESGNSPLHF. The CDR3 DNA is TGTGCCATCAGTGAGTCCGGGAATTCACCCCTCCACTTT.

This chain uses TRBV22-1 with TRBJ2-7. TRBV22-1 is a documented pseudogene. This CDR3 is 11 amino acids long. CDR3 loop: CPGSAPYEQYF. DNA for the CDR3: TGTCCTGGGAGCGCACCCTACGAGCAGTACTTC.

The genes are TRBV5-1 and TRBJ2-3, with a weak D call TRBD2 (6 bases). The V and J ends lost 5 bases and 0 bases respectively, with 16 bases between them. CDR3 length: 16 residues. Germline CDR1 reads SGHRS; CDR2 reads YFSETQ. CDR3 loop: CASSDSRAGSTDTQYF. CDR3 coding DNA: TGCGCCAGCAGTGACTCCAGAGCGGGCAGCACAGATACGCAGTATTTT.

The chain employs TRBV6-6 and TRBJ2-5, with a possible D match to TRBD1 (8 bases). The CDR3 has 14 amino acids. Trimming removed 6 bases at V and 4 bases at J, with 15 bases between. Germline lookup yields CDR1 MNHNY and CDR2 SVGAGI (reference sequence). CDR3 region: CASRSTGGGETQYF. The CDR3 DNA sequence: TGTGCCAGCAGATCAACAGGGGGGGGAGAGACCCAGTACTTC.

The chain links TRBV5-1 to TRBJ2-3; D ambiguous. Germline CDR1 SGHRS, CDR2 YFSETQ. This CDR3 has 14 residues. V was trimmed by 0 bases and J by 6 bases, leaving 11 bases between them. DNA for the CDR3: TGCGCCAGCAGCTTGGGGCCAAGTGAGGATACGCAGTATTTT. Translation: CASSLGPSEDTQYF.

V is TRBV18 and J is TRBJ2-3; D is undetermined. The germline V and J ends were trimmed by 2 bases and 2 bases, with 17 bases remaining between them. The CDR3 is made up of 17 amino acids. CDR1 is KGHSH, CDR2 LQKENI, per germline. The CDR3 nucleotides read TGTGCCAGCTCACCAAGCTTTGTAGCTACAACCACAGATACGCAGTATTTT. It codes for CASSPSFVATTTDTQYF.

This clonotype occurred once. V usage is TRBV24-1 and J usage is TRBJ1-5, with no clear D. The V gene lost 0 bases and the J gene lost 7 bases, with 6 bases spanning the gap. Germline assignment: CDR1 KGHDR and CDR2 SFDVKD. This CDR3 region has 13 residues. The CDR3 DNA follows: TGTGCCACCAGTGATTTGTGGGGACAGCCCCAGCATTTT. It translates to CATSDLWGQPQHF.